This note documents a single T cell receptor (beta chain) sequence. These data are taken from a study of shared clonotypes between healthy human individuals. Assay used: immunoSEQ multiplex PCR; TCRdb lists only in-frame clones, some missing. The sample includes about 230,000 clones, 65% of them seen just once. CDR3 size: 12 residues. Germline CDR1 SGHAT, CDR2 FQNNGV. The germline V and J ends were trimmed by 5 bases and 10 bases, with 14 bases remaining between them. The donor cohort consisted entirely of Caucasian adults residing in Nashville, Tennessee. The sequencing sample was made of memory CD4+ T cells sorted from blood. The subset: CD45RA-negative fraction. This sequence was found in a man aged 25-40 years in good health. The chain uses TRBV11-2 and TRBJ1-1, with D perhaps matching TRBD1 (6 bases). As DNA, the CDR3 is TGTGCCAGCAGCCGGAACAGGGTTGGAGCTTTCTTT. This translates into CASSRNRVGAFF.